The 25 T cell receptor beta chains below were found in one sample sequenced in a study of shared clonotypes between healthy human individuals (TCRdb year 2020). Receptors were amplified or captured by the immunoSEQ multiplex PCR assay. Here the immuneACCESS table is served through TCRdb, limited to in-frame sequences with V and J called. Missing clones are a known gap in these copies; in checked studies unresolved V genes cover under half, and the rest lacks a known reason. Recorded for this sample are about 2.1 million clones; around 93% of them occurred a single time. 1.7% of the sample rests with the top ten. CD8 naive samples were obtained by positive selection for CCR7 among CD45RO-negative cells, yielding a CD45RA+CCR7+ population from which TemRA cells were excluded. The sample consisted of naive CD8+ T cells from PBMCs. The sample's cell subset or site, from its label and the paper: CD45RA+CCR7+. These TCRs come from a man aged 18 to 30 in good health. Some clones in this sample may be carry-over from other donors' samples.

The chain uses TRBV19 and TRBJ2-1; 7 nucleotides agree with TRBD1. Germline CDR1 is LNHDA and CDR2 is SQIVND (reference sequence). V was clipped by 6 bases and J by 10 bases; unmatched bases: 12. The CDR3 totals 14 residues. The DNA for the CDR3 is TGTGCCAGTAGCTCACGGACAGGTCCCTGGGAGCAGTTCTTC. Its translation: CASSSRTGPWEQFF. The variable domain in full, with the rest retrieved from reference TRBV19 and TRBJ2-1, is DGGITQSPKYLFRKEGQNVTLSCEQNLNHDAMYWYRQDPGQGLRLIYYSQIVNDFQKGDIAEGYSVSREKKESFPLTVTSAQKNPTAFYLCASSSRTGPWEQFFGPGTRLTVL.

This clone turned up a few times. The chain links TRBV6-1 to TRBJ2-2, with TRBD2 as a possible D gene (6 bases). V shed 6 bases and J shed 7 bases, with 21 bases lying between them. This CDR3 contains 16 residues. Germline loops: CDR1 MNHNS, CDR2 SASEGT. CDR3 loop: CASREKERAGLGELFF. The CDR3 nucleotides are TGTGCCAGCAGGGAAAAGGAGCGGGCCGGACTCGGGGAGCTGTTTTTT.

The chain is built from TRBV5-1 and TRBJ2-1; D unclear. Trimming shortened V by 0 bases and J by 0 bases, and 7 bases separated the two germline ends. CDR3 length equals 15 residues. Looked up from germline, CDR1 is SGHRS and CDR2 is YFSETQ. CDR3 DNA sequence: TGCGCCAGCAGCTTGGCGGGCCCCTCCTACAATGAGCAGTTCTTC. This sequence encodes CASSLAGPSYNEQFF.

The V gene is TRBV13, the J gene TRBJ2-5; 7 bases map to TRBD1. CDR1 and CDR2 from the germline V gene are PRHDT and FYEKMQ (reference sequence). The CDR3 runs 13 residues. V lost 4 bases to trimming and J lost 4 bases; unmatched junction nucleotides: 3. For the CDR3, the DNA is TGTGCCAGCAGCTCGGACAGGCGAGAGACCCAGTACTTC. Translated: CASSSDRRETQYF.

The chain carries TRBV7-9 and TRBJ2-7; D not resolved. With 8 bases removed from V and 6 bases from J, the gap between germline ends came to 8 bases. CDR3 length: 10 amino acids. CDR1 and CDR2 from the germline V gene are SEHNR and FQNEAQ (reference sequence). This CDR3 is CASGLGEQYF. Written as DNA, the CDR3 is TGTGCCAGCGGGTTGGGCGAGCAGTACTTC.

In nucleotides, the CDR3 is TGTGCCAGCAGCTTAGGGGGTAGCAACCACAATGAGCAGTTCTTC. Amino acid sequence: CASSLGGSNHNEQFF. The chain recombines TRBV9 with TRBJ2-1; D may be TRBD1 (6 bases). This CDR3 is 15 amino acids long. The V end lost 4 bases, the J end lost 5 bases, and 16 bases lay between the germline ends. Per the germline V gene, CDR1 is SGDLS and CDR2 is YYNGEE.

The CDR3 here is CASRSQGAGELFF. CDR3 sequence (DNA): TGTGCCAGCAGATCACAGGGGGCCGGGGAGCTGTTTTTT. The rearrangement joins TRBV28 to TRBJ2-2, with 8 bases matching TRBD1. This CDR3 comprises 13 residues. V was clipped by 6 bases and J by 6 bases; unmatched bases: 3. Germline values: CDR1 MDHEN, CDR2 SYDVKM.

This rearrangement joins TRBV6-5 to TRBJ1-1, with 8 nucleotides matching TRBD1. After removal of 3 bases from V and 4 bases from J, the junction contained 4 bases not matched to a gene. This CDR3 has 14 amino acids. CDR1 and CDR2 from the germline V gene are MNHEY and SVGAGI. The CDR3 DNA sequence: TGTGCCAGCAGTTATTACAGGGGGTTCACTGAAGCTTTCTTT. Protein: CASSYYRGFTEAFF.

This clone was recorded only once. Additional DNA sequences in this sample encode the identical CDR3. The chain links TRBV6-5 to TRBJ2-1; unclear D gene. This CDR3 is built from 12 residues. V was cut by 6 bases and J by 7 bases, with 10 bases left in between. Germline CDR1 MNHEY, CDR2 SVGAGI. The CDR3 loop is CASSPTRNEQFF. The DNA of the CDR3 is TGTGCCAGCAGCCCGACCCGGAATGAGCAGTTCTTC.

This clone was found once. This chain connects TRBV30 to TRBJ2-7; D could derive from TRBD1 or TRBD2 (5 bases each). The germline V gene has CDR1 GTSNPN and CDR2 SVGIG (reference sequence). V dropped 3 bases and J dropped 6 bases, with 18 bases sitting between them. The CDR3 has 14 residues. The CDR3 loop reads CAWRTRGGPREQYF. In nucleotides, the CDR3 is TGTGCCTGGAGGACACGGGGCGGCCCCCGCGAGCAGTACTTC.

V gene TRBV9 combines with J gene TRBJ1-4; maybe TRBD1 (5 bases). The CDR3 spans 15 residues. Looked up from germline, CDR1 is SGDLS and CDR2 is YYNGEE. Trimming stripped 0 bases from V and 8 bases from J, with 14 bases between. The CDR3 reads CASSVVGDLREKLFF. CDR3 DNA: TGTGCCAGCAGCGTAGTCGGGGACCTGCGGGAAAAACTGTTTTTT.

The V call is TRBV4-1, the J call TRBJ1-1, with 11 bases fitting TRBD1. This CDR3 region has 17 residues. With 0 bases clipped from V and 3 bases from J, the junction kept 6 bases outside the gene matches. The germline V gene encodes CDR1 MGHRA and CDR2 YSYEKL. Written as DNA, the CDR3 is TGCGCCAGCAGCCAAGATTGGACAGGGGGCGTGTACACTGAAGCTTTCTTT. Its translation: CASSQDWTGGVYTEAFF.

This sequence joins TRBV27 and TRBJ2-7, with 11 bases that match TRBD2. J lost 2 bases, V lost 5 bases, and 14 bases had no gene match. Germline V gives CDR1 MNHEY, CDR2 SMNVEV (reference sequence). The CDR3 extends over 18 amino acids. As DNA, the CDR3 is TGTGCCAGCAGTCCCTTCCTCCTGACTAGCGGGGACCCCTACGAGCAGTACTTC. Translated: CASSPFLLTSGDPYEQYF.

The CDR3 nucleotides are TGCGCCAGCAGCCTGACAGGGGGGTCCCTCGAGCAGTACTTC. The encoded protein is CASSLTGGSLEQYF. V usage is TRBV4-1 and J usage is TRBJ2-7; 9 bases are a match to TRBD1. The V and J ends lost 4 bases and 6 bases, in that order; junction bases with no gene match: 7. The length of the CDR3 is 14 residues. Germline CDR1 and CDR2: MGHRA and YSYEKL.

V is TRBV6-5 and J is TRBJ2-7; TRBD1 aligns across 10 bases. Germline assignment: CDR1 MNHEY and CDR2 SVGAGI. CDR3 length: 15 residues. The V segment lost 1 base and the J segment 6 bases; nucleotides outside the gene matches: 6. The CDR3 spells CASSYFATGGAEQYF. As DNA, the CDR3 is TGTGCCAGCAGTTACTTCGCGACAGGGGGCGCCGAGCAGTACTTC.

V is TRBV19 and J is TRBJ2-7, with D perhaps TRBD1 or TRBD2 (6 bases each). Germline values: CDR1 LNHDA, CDR2 SQIVND (reference sequence). V lost 8 bases, J lost 7 bases, and 18 bases lay in between. This CDR3 has 13 residues. CDR3 DNA: TGTGCCAGTGGGGGGACACCCCGGCAGGAGCAGTACTTC. Protein product: CASGGTPRQEQYF.

The chain recombines TRBV4-1 with TRBJ2-7, with D perhaps matching TRBD2 (6 bases). Germline V gene data show CDR1 as MGHRA and CDR2 as YSYEKL. This CDR3 has 17 residues. Trimming left V 5 bases short and J 0 bases short, with 20 bases between. CDR3 sequence reads: CASSFEGLAFSSYEQYF. DNA of the CDR3: TGCGCCAGCAGCTTTGAGGGGCTAGCGTTCAGCTCCTACGAGCAGTACTTC.

The rearrangement links TRBV6-5 to TRBJ2-5, with TRBD2 matching over 7 bases. Germline V gene sequence: CDR1 MNHEY, CDR2 SVGAGI. The CDR3 is 14 residues long. V trimming: 6 bases; J trimming: 1 base; junction bases outside the gene matches: 5. The CDR3 DNA reads as TGTGCCAGCAGCGGCGGGAGTGCCCAAGAGACCCAGTACTTC. Its translation: CASSGGSAQETQYF.

The sample holds one count of this clone. The rearrangement links TRBV2 to TRBJ2-1; D remains ambiguous. V was trimmed by 1 base and J by 9 bases, leaving 7 bases between them. The CDR3 length is 12 residues. The germline CDR1 and CDR2 sequences are SNHLY and FYNNEI. The CDR3 sequence: CASSEEGFEQFF. The CDR3 coding sequence is TGTGCCAGCAGTGAAGAGGGCTTTGAGCAGTTCTTC.

The V and J genes are TRBV7-6 and TRBJ2-2; perhaps TRBD1 as D (5 bases). CDR3 size: 15 residues. The germline gives CDR1 SGHVS, CDR2 FNYEAQ. V was trimmed by 5 bases and J by 1 base, leaving 11 bases between them. CDR3 coding DNA: TGTGCCAGCAGCCGATCGACAGTGAACACCGGGGAGCTGTTTTTT. Translating gives CASSRSTVNTGELFF.

On this clone itself: Other DNA sequences of this sample code for an identical CDR3. The chain uses TRBV28 and TRBJ1-5; TRBD1 matches 7 bases. V lost 3 bases, J lost 4 bases, and 3 bases stayed unmatched. This CDR3 has 14 residues. CDR1 is MDHEN, CDR2 SYDVKM, per germline. CDR3 in amino acids: CASSFIRGNQPQHF. In DNA, the CDR3 is TGTGCCAGCAGTTTCATCAGGGGGAATCAGCCCCAGCATTTT. Full variable domain (rest looked up from reference TRBV28 and TRBJ1-5): DVKVTQSSRYLVKRTGEKVFLECVQDMDHENMFWYRQDPGLGLRLIYFSYDVKMKEKGDIPEGYSVSREKKERFSLILESASTNQTSMYLCASSFIRGNQPQHFGDGTRLSIL.

This chain joins TRBV5-1 and TRBJ2-7; TRBD2 aligns across 7 bases. Germline CDR1 SGHRS, CDR2 YFSETQ. This CDR3 has 18 residues. The trim removed 4 bases at V and 9 bases at J, leaving 25 bases unmatched. The DNA for the CDR3 is TGCGCCAGCAGCCAGGACCCATGGGGCGCGGGACTACGGGGCGGGCAGTACTTC. This sequence encodes CASSQDPWGAGLRGGQYF. Complete variable domain (other parts from reference TRBV5-1 and TRBJ2-7): KAGVTQTPRYLIKTRGQQVTLSCSPISGHRSVSWYQQTPGQGLQFLFEYFSETQRNKGNFPGRFSGRQFSNSRSEMNVSTLELGDSALYLCASSQDPWGAGLRGGQYFGPGTRLTVT.

The chain joins TRBV11-2 to TRBJ2-1, with 11 bases aligning to TRBD2. CDR1 and CDR2 (germline): SGHAT, FQNNGV. CDR3 length: 17 residues. The V segment lost 1 base and the J segment 4 bases; nucleotides outside the gene matches: 6. Here the CDR3 reads CASSLGPLAGGYNEQFF. The CDR3 DNA follows: TGTGCCAGCAGCTTAGGCCCTCTAGCGGGAGGATACAATGAGCAGTTCTTC.

V gene TRBV9 combines with J gene TRBJ2-1; maybe TRBD2 (5 bases). Between the trimmed V and J ends, which lost 7 bases and 7 bases, there was a span of 18 bases. CDR1 and CDR2 (germline): SGDLS, YYNGEE. The CDR3 is 14 residues long. For the CDR3, the DNA is TGTGCCAGCGACCGTAGCGTCTCCGGTAATGAGCAGTTCTTC. Amino acid sequence: CASDRSVSGNEQFF.

This clone was seen once. The chain combines TRBV27 with TRBJ2-5; 8 nucleotides agree with TRBD1. After removal of 7 bases from V and 13 bases from J, the junction contained 11 bases not matched to a gene. The CDR3 is made up of 12 amino acids. Germline CDR1 is MNHEY and CDR2 is SMNVEV (reference sequence). This chain's CDR3 is CASTTRGQPAYF. CDR3 in DNA: TGTGCCAGCACGACCAGGGGGCAACCTGCGTACTTC.